The 21 T cell receptor beta chains below all came from one sample that was sequenced in a study of blood T cell repertoires in COVID-19 (dated by TCRdb to 2018 to 2021). The library was generated by the immunoSEQ multiplex PCR assay. The table was pulled from immuneACCESS by TCRdb, which kept in-frame rearrangements only. Such tables lose some clones; where checked, under half of the loss comes from unresolved V genes, and the rest has no known cause. This sample lists 250,000 or so clones; about 90% were detected once. The ten top clones hold approximately 1.4% of the sample. Specimen: peripheral blood. These TCRs come from a woman aged 40 to 50 who had recovered from COVID-19.

This rearrangement joins TRBV6-6 to TRBJ2-3, with no clear D. Germline assignment: CDR1 MNHNY and CDR2 SVGAGI (reference sequence). Trimming pared 5 bases from V and 7 bases from J, leaving 13 bases between. The CDR3 loop spans 13 amino acids. This chain's CDR3 is CASSTYSSNTQYF. DNA for the CDR3: TGTGCCAGCAGTACTTATTCGTCAAATACGCAGTATTTT.

CDR3 bases: TGTGCCTGGAGTGTATACGACTCACACACCGGGGAGCTGTTTTTT. Translated: CAWSVYDSHTGELFF. This chain joins TRBV30 and TRBJ2-2; no firm D call. The CDR3 spans 15 residues. The V and J ends lost 0 bases and 3 bases respectively, with 11 bases between them. Per germline, CDR1 GTSNPN and CDR2 SVGIG (reference sequence).

The chain couples TRBV14 to TRBJ1-2; D gene unclear. This CDR3 is 14 amino acids long. V lost 0 bases to trimming and J lost 4 bases, with 9 bases between them. The germline V gene has CDR1 SGHDN and CDR2 FVKESK. The CDR3 spells CASSQDRPGYGYTF. CDR3 nucleotides: TGTGCCAGCAGCCAAGATAGACCGGGCTATGGCTACACCTTC.

The chain couples TRBV18 to TRBJ2-5; TRBD2 is a possible D gene (5 bases). CDR1 and CDR2 (germline): KGHSH, LQKENI. Trimming cost V 4 bases and J 5 bases, with 17 bases left between them. This CDR3 contains 15 residues. The CDR3 reads CASSQPWRNGETQYF. For the CDR3, the DNA is TGTGCCAGCTCACAACCCTGGAGGAACGGGGAGACCCAGTACTTC.

This clone showed up just once. The gene calls are TRBV9 and TRBJ2-5; D gene ambiguous. The CDR3 has 16 residues. CDR1 is SGDLS, CDR2 YYNGEE, per germline. Deletions cut 6 bases from V and 0 bases from J, with 18 bases between. The CDR3 reads CASNLPQLTHQETQYF. DNA for the CDR3: TGTGCCAGCAACCTCCCCCAGTTGACTCACCAAGAGACCCAGTACTTC.

The rearrangement joins TRBV2 to TRBJ2-7; perhaps TRBD2 as D (6 bases). This CDR3 is built from 16 residues. V lost 6 bases and J lost 5, with 23 bases in between. Germline V CDR1 and CDR2: SNHLY, FYNNEI. CDR3 nucleotide sequence: TGTGCCAGCAGGGACCTGGGGGGATTATGGGTCCACGAGCAGTACTTC. It is translated as CASRDLGGLWVHEQYF.

The genes are TRBV27 and TRBJ2-5; TRBD2 agrees at 12 bases. The CDR3 is made up of 17 amino acids. With V trimmed by 5 bases and J by 3 bases, 10 bases remained unmatched. Germline values: CDR1 MNHEY, CDR2 SMNVEV (reference sequence). CDR3 nucleotides: TGTGCCAGCAGTCGACGAGGACTAGCGGGGTTAGAAGAGACCCAGTACTTC. As protein: CASSRRGLAGLEETQYF.

The V gene is TRBV7-9, the J gene TRBJ2-6; 7 positions match TRBD1. From germline, CDR1 is SEHNR and CDR2 FQNEAQ (reference sequence). The V segment lost 5 bases and the J segment 2 bases; nucleotides outside the gene matches: 6. CDR3 length: 16 amino acids. CDR3 protein: CASSVYTGAGANVLTF. CDR3 coding DNA: TGTGCCAGCAGCGTCTACACAGGGGCTGGGGCCAACGTCCTGACTTTC.

This chain joins TRBV18 and TRBJ1-3; 7 bases are shared with TRBD1. The CDR3 runs to 16 residues. Trimming cost V 2 bases and J 0 bases; bases outside gene matches: 4. Germline CDR1 is KGHSH and CDR2 is LQKENI. The CDR3: CASSPSTGLSGNTIYF. The CDR3 bases are TGTGCCAGCTCACCATCGACAGGGCTCTCTGGAAACACCATATATTTT.

The sample holds a few counts of this clone. The V gene is TRBV7-2, the J gene TRBJ1-5; D is unclear. The V and J ends lost 10 bases and 2 bases respectively, with 18 bases between them. In germline, CDR1 is SGHTA, CDR2 FQGNSA. CDR3 length equals 15 residues. The CDR3 DNA reads as TGTGCCATAAAACCTCCGGGAGGTGGCAATCAGCCCCAGCATTTT. Its protein is CAIKPPGGGNQPQHF. Full variable domain (missing parts from reference TRBV7-2 and TRBJ1-5): GAGVSQSPSNKVTEKGKDVELRCDPISGHTALYWYRQSLGQGLEFLIYFQGNSAPDKSGLPSDRFSAERTGGSVSTLTIQRTQQEDSAVYLCAIKPPGGGNQPQHFGDGTRLSIL.

The gene calls are TRBV10-2 and TRBJ2-3, with TRBD1 as a possible D gene (6 bases). Trimming pared 7 bases from V and 1 base from J, leaving 12 bases between. Germline CDR1 reads WSHSY; CDR2 reads SAAADI. There are 14 residues in the CDR3. The CDR3 loop reads CASTNGGGTDTQYF. The CDR3 nucleotides read TGCGCCAGCACAAATGGGGGCGGCACAGATACGCAGTATTTT.

The chain recombines TRBV5-1 with TRBJ2-7, with 8 nucleotides matching TRBD1. The CDR3 is made up of 14 amino acids. Germline V gene sequence: CDR1 SGHRS, CDR2 YFSETQ. The ends lost 4 bases at V and 6 bases at J; junction bases unmatched: 9. CDR3 bases: TGCGCCAGCAGCCCGACAGGGGTAACCCCCGAGCAGTACTTC. Translated, it gives CASSPTGVTPEQYF. Full variable domain (outside the CDR3, taken from reference TRBV5-1 and TRBJ2-7): KAGVTQTPRYLIKTRGQQVTLSCSPISGHRSVSWYQQTPGQGLQFLFEYFSETQRNKGNFPGRFSGRQFSNSRSEMNVSTLELGDSALYLCASSPTGVTPEQYFGPGTRLTVT.

The chain is built from TRBV30 and TRBJ1-1, with TRBD1 identical over 8 bases. The CDR3 totals 13 residues. Per the germline V gene, CDR1 is GTSNPN and CDR2 is SVGIG (reference sequence). Losses at the gene ends were 4 bases for V and 8 bases for J; bases not matched to a gene: 9. For the CDR3, the DNA is TGTGCCTGGACCGAAGACAGGGGCGGGGAAGCTTTCTTT. This codes for CAWTEDRGGEAFF.

The chain couples TRBV25-1 to TRBJ1-1; D is ambiguous. The germline V gene has CDR1 MGHDK and CDR2 SYGVNS. The CDR3 spans 12 residues. Trimming pared 5 bases from V and 8 bases from J, leaving 12 bases between. The DNA for the CDR3 is TGTGCCAGCAGTTTCTGGCTTTCCGAAGCTTTCTTT. This translates into CASSFWLSEAFF.

The chain is built from TRBV9 and TRBJ2-1; 10 positions match TRBD2. Trimming removed 0 bases from V and 4 bases from J; junction bases left unmatched: 7. Germline-derived CDR1 and CDR2 are SGDLS and YYNGEE. The CDR3 is 17 residues long. The CDR3 sequence: CASSVAPSGGSYNEQFF. As DNA, the CDR3 is TGTGCCAGCAGCGTAGCGCCTAGCGGGGGTTCTTACAATGAGCAGTTCTTC.

This chain uses TRBV14 with TRBJ2-3; TRBD2 might be the D (5 bases). Trimming took off 1 base at V and 4 bases at J, with 6 bases between the two ends. Germline CDR1 is SGHDN and CDR2 is FVKESK. The CDR3 is 13 amino acids. This CDR3 reads CASSQVRADTQYF. The CDR3 nucleotides read TGTGCCAGCAGCCAAGTGAGGGCAGATACGCAGTATTTT.

V gene TRBV15 combines with J gene TRBJ1-5; D not resolved. The CDR3 has 13 amino acids. V was shortened by 0 bases and J by 5 bases, with 5 bases between the two germline ends. The V gene's germline CDR1 is LNHNV and CDR2 YYDKDF (reference sequence). In DNA form, the CDR3 reads TGTGCCACCAGCAGAGATATTCATCAGCCCCAGCATTTT. The encoded protein is CATSRDIHQPQHF. Combining the CDR3 with reference TRBV15 and TRBJ1-5 gives the whole variable domain DAMVIQNPRYQVTQFGKPVTLSCSQTLNHNVMYWYQQKSSQAPKLLFHYYDKDFNNEADTPDNFQSRRPNTSFCFLDIRSPGLGDTAMYLCATSRDIHQPQHFGDGTRLSIL.

The chain links TRBV7-9 to TRBJ2-5; D perhaps matches TRBD2 (6 bases). Germline CDR1 and CDR2: SEHNR and FQNEAQ (reference sequence). With 0 bases removed from V and 4 bases from J, the gap between germline ends came to 12 bases. CDR3 length equals 15 residues. The CDR3, as DNA: TGTGCCAGCAGCTTAGCTTTTATAGCGGCAGAGACCCAGTACTTC. This sequence encodes CASSLAFIAAETQYF.

V is TRBV29-1 and J is TRBJ1-2; D uncertain. Trimming removed 0 bases from V and 8 bases from J, with 19 bases in between. This CDR3 contains 15 residues. CDR1 SQVTM and CDR2 ANQGSEA come from the germline V gene. CDR3 region: CSVEDPKKLDAGYTF. CDR3 DNA sequence: TGCAGCGTTGAAGATCCCAAAAAACTAGACGCAGGCTACACCTTC.

This chain uses TRBV6-2 or TRBV6-3 with TRBJ1-2, with a weak D call TRBD1 (6 bases). Germline loops: CDR1 MNHEY, CDR2 SVGEGT. V was shortened by 6 bases and J by 4 bases, with 15 bases between the two germline ends. The CDR3 runs to 14 residues. The CDR3 DNA reads TGTGCCAGCAGCCCACTGGGGGCCTCCTATGGCTACACCTTC. It yields the protein CASSPLGASYGYTF.

V usage is TRBV7-8 and J usage is TRBJ2-3, with 7 bases that match TRBD2. The CDR3 covers 14 residues. The junction had 6 bases not matched to a gene; V was cut back by 3 bases and J by 6 bases. Germline-derived CDR1 and CDR2 are SGHVS and FQNEAQ. The CDR3, as DNA: TGTGCCAGCAGCTTTAGGAGCGGGACGGATACGCAGTATTTT. Protein: CASSFRSGTDTQYF.